The T cell receptor beta chain under discussion was sequenced for a study of beta chain features in type 1 diabetes (dated by TCRdb to the late 2010s). Background on the whole study: Patients and healthy donors did not differ in mean age, gender distribution, total cell number or subset yield. In the study, TCRB repertoires of sorted circulating CD4+ T cell subsets from recently diagnosed type 1 diabetes patients were compared with those of matched healthy donors. Regulatory and stem cell-like memory subsets were isolated from only 8 patients and 8 healthy donors, whereas naive and central memory subsets came from all 30 or so donors. A total of roughly 98,000,000 sorted cells were examined across all samples, and a strong correlation was observed between cell number per subset and RNA yield.

This clone was seen at least ten times. Its antigen remains unidentified. No clone much larger than this one lies a single base away; base qualities are absent. The investigation overall reported the following: A moderate but significant shortening of TCRB CDR3 length was observed in type 1 diabetes patients in all four CD4+ subsets. Patients with type 1 diabetes made fewer insertions and deleted more nucleotides at VDJ recombination sites, implying thymic rearrangement abnormalities. Naive, central memory and regulatory TCRB repertoires appeared more similar among patients than among healthy donors. Shorter templates might be favored by PCR, yet because patient and control samples were amplified and corrected together, any such skew would affect both groups equally. Because cDNA was sequenced instead of genomic DNA, highly expressing activated cells could be over-represented, though the groups showed no difference in activation or CD3 levels. HLA sub-analyses involved small numbers of individuals, so any influence of HLA type on TCRB rearrangement remained unresolved.

From each donor, a single peripheral blood sample of approximately 120 mL on average was drawn into heparinised tubes. A BD FACSAria II was used to sort naive, central memory, regulatory and stem cell-like memory CD4+ T cells with a panel that included CD45RO, CCR7, CD25, CD127, CD95 and CD27. Purity was above 95% for every sorted population. Right away, PBMCs were isolated by Lymphoprep density gradient centrifugation and were stained directly, with no culture step. So that batch effects would be minimized, each experiment stained and sorted samples in pairs, pairing one healthy donor with one patient. The CDR3 has 13 amino acids, counting the end cysteine and phenylalanine. The kept DNA is CDR3 alone, 39 bases in frame from the first base. V lost 2 bases and J lost 0 bases; the stretch between them is 5 bases long. CDR1 SQVTM and CDR2 ANQGSEA were looked up in the germline V gene. The entire amount of isolated RNA was reverse transcribed using the High Capacity cDNA Reverse Transcription Kit, so the sequenced TCRB transcripts were expressed ones. Deep immunoSEQ sequencing was performed on naive, central memory and regulatory T cell samples, with an average of around 3.4 million total reads per sample. After sorted cells were lysed in RLT buffer, RNA was extracted with DNase-treated RNeasy Micro or Mini kits, with the choice depending on cell number. Each cell subset was processed separately to prevent cross-contamination, with patient and healthy donor samples processed together. The immunoSEQ multiplex PCR was used to amplify TCRB sequences from cDNA, yielding 87-bp fragments that span the CDR3 region. Sequencing of the amplicons was done on the Illumina HiSeq platform. The study's own analysis went as follows. PCR bias was computationally corrected using synthetic template baselines, reads within Hamming distance 2 were collapsed, and singletons that could not be merged were discarded. Reads were aligned against IMGT so that V, D and J genes, CDR3 length and insertions or deletions at six rearrangement sites could be assigned. Within each subset, clonotype counts were normalized to sorted cell number, and only after that were true diversity and Gini coefficients computed with the tcR R package. Repertoire sharing was quantified using the overlap coefficient calculated on TCRB nucleotide sequences. This is the immuneACCESS table as TCRdb keeps it, with only in-frame sequences that have V and J called. A part of the clones is gone; compared with another copy, unresolved V genes explain less than half, and the rest is unexplained. V, J and clone size are taken as reported in that table, and D and trimming were inferred from the DNA itself. The sample contains around 150,000 clones, 6.9% of them found a single time. Jointly, the top ten make up 1.3% to 1.5% of the sample.

The chain links TRBV29-1 with TRBJ2-1, with the D gene uncertain. This TCR came from a woman younger than 45 in good health. The sequencing input was central memory CD4+ T cells from blood. The DNA sequence is as follows: TGCAGCGTTGAATCTAGCTCCTACAATGAGCAGTTCTTC. This encodes CSVESSSYNEQFF.